The 21 T cell receptor beta chains presented below share a single source sample, sequenced in a study of shared clonotypes between healthy human individuals. Naive CD8 cells, CD45RO-negative and positively selected for CCR7, excluded terminally differentiated effector memory CD45RA+ cells. TCRdb's table, derived via immunoSEQ multiplex PCR, lists solely in-frame clones and lacks some. The data contain roughly 2 million clones, less than 95% of them singletons. The sample was naive CD8+ T cells sorted from blood. These TCRs come from a man aged 18-30 years in good health.

The rearrangement uses TRBV28 and TRBJ1-2, with 7 bases identical to TRBD1. This CDR3 has 16 residues. Germline V CDR1 and CDR2: MDHEN, SYDVKM. After removal of 3 bases from V and 3 bases from J, the junction contained 10 bases not matched to a gene. CDR3 in amino acids: CASSLYRQGTDYGYTF. The CDR3 DNA reads TGTGCCAGCAGTTTGTACCGACAGGGAACAGACTATGGCTACACCTTC.

J is TRBJ2-3 and V is TRBV7-9, with 8 bases fitting TRBD2. The CDR3 extends over 16 amino acids. With V trimmed by 4 bases and J by 4 bases, 10 bases remained unmatched. Germline values: CDR1 SEHNR, CDR2 FQNEAQ (reference sequence). The CDR3 loop reads CASSWGLSGGPDTQYF. The CDR3 DNA reads as TGTGCCAGCAGCTGGGGACTAAGCGGGGGCCCAGATACGCAGTATTTT. Looking up the rest from reference TRBV7-9 and TRBJ2-3 gives the full variable domain: DTGVSQNPRHKITKRGQNVTFRCDPISEHNRLYWYRQTLGQGPEFLTYFQNEAQLEKSRLLSDRFSAERPKGSFSTLEIQRTEQGDSAMYLCASSWGLSGGPDTQYFGPGTRLTVL.

The chain joins TRBV27 to TRBJ2-7; 7 bases match TRBD1. J was trimmed by 1 base and V by 5 bases; bases with no gene match: 11. This CDR3 spans 16 amino acids. Germline lookup yields CDR1 MNHEY and CDR2 SMNVEV (reference sequence). CDR3 coding DNA: TGTGCCAGCAGTCCCTCGACAGGGTCTCTTTCCTACGAGCAGTACTTC. Its protein is CASSPSTGSLSYEQYF.

The chain carries TRBV6-5 and TRBJ2-1; 7 bases align to TRBD1. Germline CDR1 is MNHEY and CDR2 is SVGAGI. With 8 bases clipped from V and 3 bases from J, the junction kept 7 bases outside the gene matches. This CDR3 contains 14 residues. In DNA, the CDR3 is TGTGCCAGCTCGACAGGGAAGTACTACAATGAGCAGTTCTTC. This codes for CASSTGKYYNEQFF.

The V call is TRBV11-3, the J call TRBJ2-4, with 9 bases identical to TRBD2. CDR1 SGHNT and CDR2 YENEEA come from the germline V gene. This CDR3 has 18 amino acids. Trimming took 5 bases from V and 0 from J; bases not matched to a gene: 11. The CDR3 coding sequence is TGTGCCAGCAGCCACCGGGTAGCGGGGGAAATAGCCAAAAACATTCAGTACTTC. Translation gives CASSHRVAGEIAKNIQYF.

Notes on this clone: This CDR3 is also generated by other DNA sequences in the sample. The V call is TRBV5-1, the J call TRBJ2-3; D might be TRBD1 or TRBD2, each matching 5 bases. Deletions cut 0 bases from V and 1 base from J, with 9 bases between. The germline gives CDR1 SGHRS, CDR2 YFSETQ. The CDR3 length is 15 residues. DNA of the CDR3: TGCGCCAGCAGCTTGGGTCAGGGAGGCACAGATACGCAGTATTTT. Its protein is CASSLGQGGTDTQYF.

The CDR3 DNA sequence: TGTGCCATCAGGGAGTCCGGGGAGCTGTTTTTT. It translates to CAIRESGELFF. This rearrangement joins TRBV19 to TRBJ2-2; D possibly uses TRBD1 or TRBD2 (5 bases each). Trimming removed 10 bases from V and 6 bases from J, with 9 bases in between. Germline V gene data show CDR1 as LNHDA and CDR2 as SQIVND (reference sequence). The CDR3 consists of 11 residues.

Only one count was recorded for this clone. The chain recombines TRBV5-4 with TRBJ2-5; 8 bases agree with TRBD1. Trimming removed 5 bases from V and 4 bases from J; junction bases left unmatched: 13. The CDR3 extends over 16 amino acids. CDR1 is SGHNT, CDR2 YYREEE, per germline (reference sequence). The CDR3 loop is CASSPGQGGLGETQYF. CDR3 nucleotides: TGTGCCAGCAGTCCCGGACAGGGCGGCCTTGGAGAGACCCAGTACTTC.

V gene TRBV7-9 combines with J gene TRBJ2-7; 13 bases fit TRBD2. CDR3 length: 16 amino acids. V lost 1 base and J lost 5; bases outside the gene matches: 5. Germline values: CDR1 SEHNR, CDR2 FQNEAQ (reference sequence). The CDR3 sequence is CASSLVGGLAGDEQYF. DNA of the CDR3: TGTGCCAGCAGCTTAGTTGGCGGACTAGCGGGAGACGAGCAGTACTTC.

The V call is TRBV6-6, the J call TRBJ1-1, with unresolved D. This CDR3 spans 12 amino acids. The germline V gene encodes CDR1 MNHNY and CDR2 SVGAGI (reference sequence). Between the trimmed V and J ends, which lost 6 bases and 3 bases, there was a span of 8 bases. CDR3 loop: CASSQDDTEAFF. CDR3 in DNA: TGTGCCAGCAGCCAGGATGACACTGAAGCTTTCTTT.

The chain is built from TRBV4-1 and TRBJ1-2; D is uncertain. Trimming removed 0 bases at V and 12 bases at J, with 14 bases between. Germline V lookup: CDR1 MGHRA, CDR2 YSYEKL. The CDR3 covers 13 residues. CDR3 DNA: TGCGCCAGCAGCCAAGATCTAGGAAGTGAGGACACCTTC. Its translation is CASSQDLGSEDTF.

The chain couples TRBV5-1 to TRBJ2-7, with TRBD2 matching over 8 bases. The CDR3 length is 15 residues. The V and J ends lost 7 bases and 1 base, in that order; junction bases with no gene match: 10. Germline V gene data show CDR1 as SGHRS and CDR2 as YFSETQ. CDR3 in DNA: TGCGCCAGCCGGGGGGGAGCCCTGGATTCCTACGAGCAGTACTTC. It encodes CASRGGALDSYEQYF.

This chain links TRBV28 with TRBJ1-1; 8 nucleotides agree with TRBD1. Germline CDR1 is MDHEN and CDR2 is SYDVKM. V trimming: 7 bases; J trimming: 5 bases; junction bases outside the gene matches: 15. The CDR3 consists of 16 residues. Here the CDR3 reads CASTLGTGGPRTEAFF. CDR3 bases: TGTGCCAGCACCCTGGGTACAGGGGGGCCGAGAACTGAAGCTTTCTTT. Full variable domain (missing parts from reference TRBV28 and TRBJ1-1): DVKVTQSSRYLVKRTGEKVFLECVQDMDHENMFWYRQDPGLGLRLIYFSYDVKMKEKGDIPEGYSVSREKKERFSLILESASTNQTSMYLCASTLGTGGPRTEAFFGQGTRLTVV.

This chain connects TRBV6-5 to TRBJ1-6; 8 bases match TRBD1. The CDR3 has 14 residues. Unmatched junction bases numbered 6, after V lost 5 bases and J lost 9 bases. CDR1 and CDR2 from the germline V gene are MNHEY and SVGAGI. Written as DNA, the CDR3 is TGTGCCAGCAGTCCGGGACAGGATGTTTCACCCCTCCACTTT. Translating gives CASSPGQDVSPLHF.

This sequence joins TRBV19 and TRBJ1-1, with unresolved D. CDR1 and CDR2 from the germline V gene are LNHDA and SQIVND (reference sequence). Between the trimmed V and J ends, which lost 6 bases and 0 bases, there was a span of 8 bases. The CDR3 length is 13 residues. The CDR3 bases are TGTGCCAGTAGAGTCAGGATGAACACTGAAGCTTTCTTT. Translated, it gives CASRVRMNTEAFF.

The chain couples TRBV6-1 to TRBJ2-7; 9 nucleotides match TRBD1. The V segment lost 6 bases and the J segment 8 bases; nucleotides outside the gene matches: 11. Per germline, CDR1 MNHNS and CDR2 SASEGT. This CDR3 is built from 14 residues. The CDR3 DNA is TGTGCCAGCAGAGACGGGACAGGGTCTACGAAGCAGTACTTC. Its protein product is CASRDGTGSTKQYF.

CDR3 in DNA: TGTGCCAGCAGCTTAGATCAGGGTGTAGAAAAACTGTTTTTT. Amino acids: CASSLDQGVEKLFF. The chain carries TRBV7-9 and TRBJ1-4; D is possibly TRBD1 (5 bases). Germline V gives CDR1 SEHNR, CDR2 FQNEAQ (reference sequence). Trimming removed 1 base from V and 8 bases from J, with 11 bases in between. This CDR3 is built from 14 residues.

As regards this clone: Distinct nucleotide sequences in the sample also encode this CDR3. The chain has TRBV7-8 and TRBJ2-1; no clear D. The CDR3 is made up of 12 amino acids. In germline, CDR1 is SGHVS, CDR2 FQNEAQ. Deletions cut 1 base from V and 10 bases from J, with 8 bases between. The CDR3 is CASSLGGEEQFF. CDR3 nucleotides: TGTGCCAGCAGCTTAGGTGGAGAAGAGCAGTTCTTC. Using reference TRBV7-8 and TRBJ2-1 for the parts outside the CDR3, the full variable domain is GAGVSQSPRYKVAKRGQDVALRCDPISGHVSLFWYQQALGQGPEFLTYFQNEAQLDKSGLPSDRFFAERPEGSVSTLKIQRTQQEDSAVYLCASSLGGEEQFFGPGTRLTVL.

The chain recombines TRBV7-8 with TRBJ2-4; 8 bases line up with TRBD1. The CDR3 loop spans 15 amino acids. CDR1 SGHVS and CDR2 FQNEAQ come from the germline V gene. After removal of 5 bases from V and 0 bases from J, the junction contained 3 bases not matched to a gene. The DNA of the CDR3 is TGTGCCAGCAGCCAGACAGGGGTAGCCAAAAACATTCAGTACTTC. This translates into CASSQTGVAKNIQYF.

This clone was counted once. The CDR3 sequence is CSVGQGGYTEAFF. The CDR3 bases are TGCAGCGTTGGCCAGGGTGGGTACACTGAAGCTTTCTTT. This chain connects TRBV29-1 to TRBJ1-1, with D perhaps matching TRBD1 (5 bases). The CDR3 has 13 amino acids. V was pared by 4 bases and J by 3 bases, with 12 bases between. Germline V gene data show CDR1 as SQVTM and CDR2 as ANQGSEA.

This clone was detected only once. CDR3 bases: TGTGCCAGCAGTTACTCCCGGGGGGCGTGGTACGAGCAGTACTTC. The encoded protein is CASSYSRGAWYEQYF. The chain couples TRBV6-5 to TRBJ2-7; D perhaps matches TRBD2 (7 bases). The CDR3 length is 15 residues. Trimming removed 0 bases from V and 4 bases from J, with 13 bases in between. Looked up from germline, CDR1 is MNHEY and CDR2 is SVGAGI.